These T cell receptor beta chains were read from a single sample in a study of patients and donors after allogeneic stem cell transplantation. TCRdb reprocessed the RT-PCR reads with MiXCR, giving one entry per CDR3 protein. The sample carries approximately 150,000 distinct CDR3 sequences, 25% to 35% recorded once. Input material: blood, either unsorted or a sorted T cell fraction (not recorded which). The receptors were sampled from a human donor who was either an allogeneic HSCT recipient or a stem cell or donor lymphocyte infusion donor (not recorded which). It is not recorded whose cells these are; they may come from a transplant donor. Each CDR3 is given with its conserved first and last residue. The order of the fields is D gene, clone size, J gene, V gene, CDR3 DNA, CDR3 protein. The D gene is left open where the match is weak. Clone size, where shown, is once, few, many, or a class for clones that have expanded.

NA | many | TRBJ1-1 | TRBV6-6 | TGTGCCAGCAGGGTAACAGAGAACACTGAAGCTTTCTTT | CASRVTENTEAFF
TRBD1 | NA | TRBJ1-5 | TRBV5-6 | TGTGCCAGCAGCTTGACAGGGGGGTACAATCAGCCCCAGCATTTT | CASSLTGGYNQPQHF
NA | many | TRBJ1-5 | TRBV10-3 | TGTGCCTCCGCCGTGGCTGGCAATCAGCCCCAGCATTTT | CASAVAGNQPQHF
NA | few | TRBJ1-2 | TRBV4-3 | TGCGCCAGCAGCCAAGTAATGGCGGGTGGTCGTGGCTACACCTTC | CASSQVMAGGRGYTF
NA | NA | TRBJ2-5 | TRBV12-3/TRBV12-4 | TGTGCCAGCAGTTTAGGTCCTATAGTGGGGACCCAGTACTTC | CASSLGPIVGTQYF
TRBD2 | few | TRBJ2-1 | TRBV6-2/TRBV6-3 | TGTGCCAGCCGCCGGACTAGCGGGAGGGGCCCGTTCTTC | CASRRTSGRGPFF
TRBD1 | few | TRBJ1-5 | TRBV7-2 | TGTGCCAGCAGCTCTAGGAGGGTGACAGGGGGCAATCAGCCCCAGCATTTT | CASSSRRVTGGNQPQHF
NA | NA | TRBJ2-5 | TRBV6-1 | TGTGCCAGCATACTCCAAGAGACCCAGTACTTC | CASILQETQYF
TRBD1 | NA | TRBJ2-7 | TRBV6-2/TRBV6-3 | TGTGCCAGCAGTTACTCTGCCGGGACAGTTTCCTTC | CASSYSAGTVSF
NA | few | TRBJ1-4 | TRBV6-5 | TGTGCCAGCAGTCCTTCCGGGACTTACAATGAAAAACTGTTTTTT | CASSPSGTYNEKLFF
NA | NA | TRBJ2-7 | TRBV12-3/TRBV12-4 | TGTGCCAGCAGCCCCGGACAGCCGGACGAGCAGTACTTC | CASSPGQPDEQYF
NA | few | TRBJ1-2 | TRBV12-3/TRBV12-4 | TGTGCCCCCTCATGGGGGGGAAATAGCTATGGCTACACCTTC | CAPSWGGNSYGYTF
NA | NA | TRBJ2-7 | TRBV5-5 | TGTGCCAGCAGCCCACTAGTACGCGAGCAGTACTTC | CASSPLVREQYF
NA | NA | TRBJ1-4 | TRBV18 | TGTGCCAGCTCAGGGGACAACCGGGGAGAAAAACTGTTTTTT | CASSGDNRGEKLFF
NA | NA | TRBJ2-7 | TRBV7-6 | TGTGCCAGCAGCTTAGATGGTCCCGGTAGTCCCTACGAGCAGTACTTC | CASSLDGPGSPYEQYF
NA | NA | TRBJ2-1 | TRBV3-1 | TGTGCCAGCAGCCAAGAGCGGGGTGAGCAGTTCTTC | CASSQERGEQFF
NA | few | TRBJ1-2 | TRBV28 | TGTGCCAGCCGGGGGGGTCATGTTCTCTCTGGCTACACCTTC | CASRGGHVLSGYTF
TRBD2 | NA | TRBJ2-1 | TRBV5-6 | TGTGCCAGCAGCTTGGGCCTAGCGGGAGGAGCCTACAATGAGCAGTTCTTC | CASSLGLAGGAYNEQFF
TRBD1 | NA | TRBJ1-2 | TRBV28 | TGTGCCAGCAGTCCCGGGACAGGGGGAATTTGGTATGGCTACACCTTC | CASSPGTGGIWYGYTF
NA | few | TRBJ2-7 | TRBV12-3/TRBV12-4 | TGTGCCTTACACCGGACTGCTCGGTACGAGCAGTACTTC | CALHRTARYEQYF
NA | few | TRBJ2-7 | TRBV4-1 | TGCGCCAGCAGCCAAGGATGGGAGCAGTACTTC | CASSQGWEQYF
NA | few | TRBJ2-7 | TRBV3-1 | TGTGCCAGCAGCCAAGAAGGCAGGGAGCAGTACTTC | CASSQEGREQYF
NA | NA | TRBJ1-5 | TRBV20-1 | TGCAGTGCTAGAGGACGCTGGCGCCAGCCCCAGCATTTT | CSARGRWRQPQHF
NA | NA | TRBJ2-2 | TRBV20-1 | TGCAGTGCTAGAAGGGGACGTAGCACCGAGGAGCTGTTTTTT | CSARRGRSTEELFF
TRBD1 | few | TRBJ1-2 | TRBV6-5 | TGTGCCAGCAGTTACGGATACGGGACAGCTAACTATGGCTACACCTTC | CASSYGYGTANYGYTF
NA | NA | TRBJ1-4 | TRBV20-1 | TGCAGTGCTATAAGGGGTGGGACTAATGAAAAACTGTTTTTT | CSAIRGGTNEKLFF